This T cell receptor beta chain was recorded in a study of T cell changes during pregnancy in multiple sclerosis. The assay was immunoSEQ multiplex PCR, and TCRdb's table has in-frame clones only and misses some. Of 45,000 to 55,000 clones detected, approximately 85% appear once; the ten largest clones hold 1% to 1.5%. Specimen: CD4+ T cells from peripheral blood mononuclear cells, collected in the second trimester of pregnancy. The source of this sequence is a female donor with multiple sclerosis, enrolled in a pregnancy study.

DNA for the CDR3: TGTGCCAGCAGCCGGGACAACCGCCGGATGAACACTGAAGCTTTCTTT. Residues: CASSRDNRRMNTEAFF. This chain connects TRBV9 to TRBJ1-1, with D tentatively TRBD1 (6 bases). Germline V gives CDR1 SGDLS, CDR2 YYNGEE. The length of the CDR3 is 16 residues. The V and J ends lost 4 bases and 0 bases respectively, with 16 bases between them.